This TCR beta chain is drawn from a study of control samples from healthy donors and cancer patients (dated by TCRdb to 2020 to 2021). This clone appeared a single time. Its binding antigen is unknown. There are no base qualities to consult, and no much larger clone falls within one base. V loses 8 bases of germline sequence and J loses 2 bases, and the interval between the two ends is 12 bases. Sequences SGHVS (CDR1) and FQNEAQ (CDR2) are obtained from the germline V gene. The CDR3 runs 13 amino acids, cysteine and phenylalanine included. Only CDR3 DNA remains: 39 bases, in frame from the first base. The library was built by means of the immunoSEQ multiplex PCR assay. TCRdb mirrors the immuneACCESS table, restricted to in-frame sequences. Some clones are absent from its copies; in checked studies, under half trace to an unresolved V gene, and the reason for the others is unknown. The sample includes about 59,000 clones, with over 75% observed a single time. The biggest ten clones account for roughly an eighth of the sample.

The sequenced sample was PBMCs. The TCR was taken from a woman aged 60-75 years with lung cancer. In this chain, TRBV7-8 is recombined with TRBJ1-1; TRBD1 might be the D gene, on 6 matching bases. The nucleotide sequence reads TGTGCCAGCGCGGGACAACTAAACACTGAAGCTTTCTTT. This is translated as CASAGQLNTEAFF.